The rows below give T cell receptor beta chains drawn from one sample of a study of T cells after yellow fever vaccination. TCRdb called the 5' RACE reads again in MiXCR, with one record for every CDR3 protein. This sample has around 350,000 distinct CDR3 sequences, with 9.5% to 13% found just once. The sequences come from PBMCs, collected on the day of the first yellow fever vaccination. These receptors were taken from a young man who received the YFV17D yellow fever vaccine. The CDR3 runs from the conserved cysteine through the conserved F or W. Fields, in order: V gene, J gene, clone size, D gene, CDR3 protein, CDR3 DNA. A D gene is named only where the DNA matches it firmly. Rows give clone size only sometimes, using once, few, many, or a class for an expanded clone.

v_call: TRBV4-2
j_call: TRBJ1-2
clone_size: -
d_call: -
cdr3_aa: CASSPVVAVSRGPRPNYGYTF
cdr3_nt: TGTGCCAGCAGCCCCGTAGTGGCAGTAAGCCGAGGGCCTCGTCCTAACTATGGCTACACCTTC

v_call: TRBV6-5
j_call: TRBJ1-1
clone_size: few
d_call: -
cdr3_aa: CASSYWKSMNTEAFF
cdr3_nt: TGTGCCAGCAGTTACTGGAAATCGATGAACACTGAAGCTTTCTTT

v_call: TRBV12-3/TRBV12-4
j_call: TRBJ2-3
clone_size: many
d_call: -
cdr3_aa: CASSRYTDTQYF
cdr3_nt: TGTGCCAGCAGCCGCTACACAGATACGCAGTATTTT

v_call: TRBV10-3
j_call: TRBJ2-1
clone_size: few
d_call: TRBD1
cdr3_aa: CATRTGTTYNEQFF
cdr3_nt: TGTGCCACTCGGACAGGGACAACCTACAATGAGCAGTTCTTC

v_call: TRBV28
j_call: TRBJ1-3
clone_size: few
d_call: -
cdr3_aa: CASSFRGNTIYF
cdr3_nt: TGTGCCAGCAGTTTTCGGGGAAACACCATATATTTT

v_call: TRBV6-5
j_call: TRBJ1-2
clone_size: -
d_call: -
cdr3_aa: CASHPTGFSPNYGYTF
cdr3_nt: TGTGCCAGCCATCCCACCGGGTTCTCTCCCAACTATGGCTACACCTTC

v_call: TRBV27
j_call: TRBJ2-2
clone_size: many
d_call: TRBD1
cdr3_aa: CASSYTGGRRTGELFF
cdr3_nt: TGTGCCAGCAGCTATACAGGGGGCAGAAGGACCGGGGAGCTGTTTTTT

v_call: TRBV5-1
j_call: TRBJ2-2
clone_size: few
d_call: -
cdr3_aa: CASSLRGSGTGELFF
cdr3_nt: TGCGCCAGCAGCTTGCGTGGGTCTGGCACCGGGGAGCTGTTTTTT

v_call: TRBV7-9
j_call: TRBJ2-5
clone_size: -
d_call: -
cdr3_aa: CASSAGTLIETQYF
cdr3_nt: TGTGCCAGCAGCGCCGGGACTCTTATAGAGACCCAGTACTTC

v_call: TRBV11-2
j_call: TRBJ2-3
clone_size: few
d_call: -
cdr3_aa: CASNSAGLADTQYF
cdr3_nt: TGTGCCAGCAACTCCGCCGGGCTCGCAGATACGCAGTATTTT

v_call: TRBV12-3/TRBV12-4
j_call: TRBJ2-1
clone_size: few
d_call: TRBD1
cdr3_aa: CASSEVGTGYNEQFF
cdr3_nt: TGTGCCAGCAGCGAAGTGGGGACAGGGTACAATGAGCAGTTCTTC

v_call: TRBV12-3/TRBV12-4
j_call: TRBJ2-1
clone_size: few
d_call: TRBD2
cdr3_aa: CASSPVAGGFYNEQFF
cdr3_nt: TGTGCCAGCAGTCCAGTAGCGGGGGGGTTTTACAATGAGCAGTTCTTC

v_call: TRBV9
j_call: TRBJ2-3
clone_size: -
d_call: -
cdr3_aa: CASSVEPPYGGRSDTQYF
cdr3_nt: TGTGCCAGCAGCGTAGAGCCCCCTTACGGGGGGCGATCAGATACGCAGTATTTT

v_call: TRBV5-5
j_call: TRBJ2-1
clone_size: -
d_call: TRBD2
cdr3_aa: CASSLLRGSPTSYNEQFF
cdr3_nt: TGTGCCAGCAGCTTGCTGCGCGGGAGTCCTACTTCCTACAATGAGCAGTTCTTC

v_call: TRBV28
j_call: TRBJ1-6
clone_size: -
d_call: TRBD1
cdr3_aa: CASSLDGTGNLWDNSPLHF
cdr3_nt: TGTGCCAGCAGTTTAGACGGGACAGGCAACTTATGGGATAATTCACCCCTCCACTTT

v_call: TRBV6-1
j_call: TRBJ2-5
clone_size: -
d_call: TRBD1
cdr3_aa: CASRDRGVETQYF
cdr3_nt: TGTGCCAGCAGAGACAGGGGCGTGGAGACCCAGTACTTC

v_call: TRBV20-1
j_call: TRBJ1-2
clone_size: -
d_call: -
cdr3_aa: CSARDAGTLGSTF
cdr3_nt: TGCAGTGCTAGAGATGCGGGCACCCTCGGTTCCACCTTC

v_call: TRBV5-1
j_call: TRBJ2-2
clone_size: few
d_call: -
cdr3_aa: CASSLGLVNLGGELFF
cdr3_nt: TGCGCCAGCAGCTTGGGTTTAGTTAACCTTGGCGGGGAGCTGTTTTTT